This T cell receptor beta chain was sequenced during a study of shared clonotypes between healthy human individuals. A note on this clone: Its antigen is still unknown.

The CDR3 is made up of 16 amino acids. V lost 5 bases, J lost 9 bases, and 23 bases lay in between. Germline CDR1 SEHNR, CDR2 FQNEAQ (reference sequence). The data were produced by immunoSEQ multiplex PCR, yet TCRdb's version contains in-frame clones alone and is incomplete. The repertoire consists of about 1,900,000 clones, with about 95% occurring once and the leading ten covering roughly 1.2%. Whole-study results and caveats: What naive subsets generally showed was a larger estimated richness than memory subsets showed. Several donors held approximately 4.6% of naive CD4 clonotypes in common. All-four-donor shared clonotypes had higher generation probabilities than non-shared clonotypes did.

Naive CD8 cells were CD45RO-negative, positively selected for CCR7, excluding terminally differentiated effector memory CD45RA+ cells. All donors were healthy HIV-negative adults lacking recent acute infections or vaccinations. The chain recombines TRBV7-9 with TRBJ1-5; a weak D match, TRBD1 (5 bases). The TCR comes from a man aged 18 to 29 in good health. The sample taken for sequencing was naive CD8+ T cells sorted from blood. CDR3 nucleotide sequence: TGTGCCAGCAGCATGATCCGGGACGGAAACCTGGGGCCCCAGCATTTT. Its translation: CASSMIRDGNLGPQHF.